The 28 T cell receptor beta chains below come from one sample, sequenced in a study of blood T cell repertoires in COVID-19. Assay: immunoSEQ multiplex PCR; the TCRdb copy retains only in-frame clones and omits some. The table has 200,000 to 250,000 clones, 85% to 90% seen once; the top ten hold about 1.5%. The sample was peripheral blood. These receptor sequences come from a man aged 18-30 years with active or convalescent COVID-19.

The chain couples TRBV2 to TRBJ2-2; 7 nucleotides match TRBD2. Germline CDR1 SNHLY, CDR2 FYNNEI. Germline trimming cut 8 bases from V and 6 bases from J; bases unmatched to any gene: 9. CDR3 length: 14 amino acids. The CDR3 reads CASSGTTPPGELFF. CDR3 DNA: TGTGCCAGCTCCGGGACTACACCCCCCGGGGAGCTGTTTTTT.

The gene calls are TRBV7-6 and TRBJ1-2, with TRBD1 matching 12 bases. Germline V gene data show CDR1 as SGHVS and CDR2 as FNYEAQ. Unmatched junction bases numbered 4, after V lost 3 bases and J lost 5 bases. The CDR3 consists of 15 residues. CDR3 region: CASSFGTGGLYGYTF. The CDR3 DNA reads TGTGCCAGCAGCTTCGGGACAGGGGGCTTATATGGCTACACCTTC.

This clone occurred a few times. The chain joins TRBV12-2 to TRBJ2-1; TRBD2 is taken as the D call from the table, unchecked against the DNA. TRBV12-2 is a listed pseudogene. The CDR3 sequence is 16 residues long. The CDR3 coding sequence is TGTGCAAGTCGCTTGAGGCGGGAGGTATTCTACAATGAGCAGTTCTTC. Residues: CASRLRREVFYNEQFF.

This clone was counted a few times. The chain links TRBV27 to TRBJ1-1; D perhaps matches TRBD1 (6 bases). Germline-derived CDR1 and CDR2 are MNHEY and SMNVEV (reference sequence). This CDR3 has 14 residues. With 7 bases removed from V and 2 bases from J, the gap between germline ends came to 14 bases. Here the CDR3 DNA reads TGTGCCAGCAAGTTTCTGACAGGAAACACTGAAGCTTTCTTT. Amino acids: CASKFLTGNTEAFF.

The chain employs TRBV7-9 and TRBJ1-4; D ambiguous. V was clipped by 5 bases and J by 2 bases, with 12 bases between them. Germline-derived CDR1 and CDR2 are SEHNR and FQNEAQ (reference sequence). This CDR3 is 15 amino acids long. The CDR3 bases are TGTGCCAGCAGCACCTTAGATAACACTAATGAAAAACTGTTTTTT. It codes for CASSTLDNTNEKLFF.

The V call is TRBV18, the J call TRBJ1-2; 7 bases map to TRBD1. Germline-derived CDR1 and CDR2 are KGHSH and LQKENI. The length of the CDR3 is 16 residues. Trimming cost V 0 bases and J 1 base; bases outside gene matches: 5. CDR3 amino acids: CASSPPLQGINYGYTF. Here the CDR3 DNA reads TGTGCCAGCTCACCACCCCTACAGGGGATTAACTATGGCTACACCTTC. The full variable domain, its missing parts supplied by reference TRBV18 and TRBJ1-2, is NAGVMQNPRHLVRRRGQEARLRCSPMKGHSHVYWYRQLPEEGLKFMVYLQKENIIDESGMPKERFSAEFPKEGPSILRIQQVVRGDSAAYFCASSPPLQGINYGYTFGSGTRLTVV.

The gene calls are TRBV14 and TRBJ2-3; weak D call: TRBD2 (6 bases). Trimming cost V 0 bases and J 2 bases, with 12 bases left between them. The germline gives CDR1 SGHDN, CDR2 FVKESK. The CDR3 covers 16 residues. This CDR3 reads CASSQDSAGNTDTQYF. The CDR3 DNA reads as TGTGCCAGCAGCCAAGATTCCGCGGGGAACACAGATACGCAGTATTTT. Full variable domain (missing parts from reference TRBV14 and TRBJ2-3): EAGVTQFPSHSVIEKGQTVTLRCDPISGHDNLYWYRRVMGKEIKFLLHFVKESKQDESGMPNNRFLAERTGGTYSTLKVQPAELEDSGVYFCASSQDSAGNTDTQYFGPGTRLTVL.

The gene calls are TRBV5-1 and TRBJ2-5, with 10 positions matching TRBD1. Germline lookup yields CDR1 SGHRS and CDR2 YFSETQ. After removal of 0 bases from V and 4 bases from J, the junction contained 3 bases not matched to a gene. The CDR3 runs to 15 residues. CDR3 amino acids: CASSLVGTGVETQYF. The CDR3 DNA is TGCGCCAGCAGCTTGGTTGGGACAGGGGTAGAGACCCAGTACTTC.

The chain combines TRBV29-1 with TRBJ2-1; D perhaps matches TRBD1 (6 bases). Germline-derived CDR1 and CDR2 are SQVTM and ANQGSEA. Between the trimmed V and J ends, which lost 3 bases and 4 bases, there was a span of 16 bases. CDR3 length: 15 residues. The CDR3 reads CSVDGFGTQYNEQFF. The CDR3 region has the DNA TGCAGCGTTGATGGTTTCGGGACACAATACAATGAGCAGTTCTTC.

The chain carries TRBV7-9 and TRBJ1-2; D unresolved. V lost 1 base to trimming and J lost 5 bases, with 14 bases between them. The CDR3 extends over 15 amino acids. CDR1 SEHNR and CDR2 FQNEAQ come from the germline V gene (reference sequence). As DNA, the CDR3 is TGTGCCAGCAGCTTAGGGGCGGGCAAAGGATATGGCTACACCTTC. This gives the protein CASSLGAGKGYGYTF. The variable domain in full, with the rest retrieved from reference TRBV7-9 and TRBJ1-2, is DTGVSQNPRHKITKRGQNVTFRCDPISEHNRLYWYRQTLGQGPEFLTYFQNEAQLEKSRLLSDRFSAERPKGSFSTLEIQRTEQGDSAMYLCASSLGAGKGYGYTFGSGTRLTVV.

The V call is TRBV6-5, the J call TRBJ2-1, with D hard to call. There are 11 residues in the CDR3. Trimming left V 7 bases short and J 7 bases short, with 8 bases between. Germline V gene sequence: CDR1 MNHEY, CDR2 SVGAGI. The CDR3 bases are TGTGCCAGCATCTGGGCGAATGAGCAGTTCTTC. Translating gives CASIWANEQFF.

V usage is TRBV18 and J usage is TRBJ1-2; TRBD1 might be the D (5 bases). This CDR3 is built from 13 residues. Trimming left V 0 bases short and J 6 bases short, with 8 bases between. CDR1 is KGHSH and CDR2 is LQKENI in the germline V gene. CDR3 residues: CASSPPGGNGYTF. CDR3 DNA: TGTGCCAGCTCACCACCCGGGGGGAATGGCTACACCTTC.

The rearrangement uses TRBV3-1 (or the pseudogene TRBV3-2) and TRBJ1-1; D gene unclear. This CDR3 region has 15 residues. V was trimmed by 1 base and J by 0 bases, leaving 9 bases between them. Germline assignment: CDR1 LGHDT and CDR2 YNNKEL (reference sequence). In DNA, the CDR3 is TGTGCCAGCAGCCAAGTCCTAGTTCTGAACACTGAAGCTTTCTTT. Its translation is CASSQVLVLNTEAFF.

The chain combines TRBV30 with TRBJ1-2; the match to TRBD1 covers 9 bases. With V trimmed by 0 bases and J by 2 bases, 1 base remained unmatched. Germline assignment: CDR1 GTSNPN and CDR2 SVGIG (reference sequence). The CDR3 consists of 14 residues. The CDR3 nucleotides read TGTGCCTGGAGTGTAACAGGGGGCAACTATGGCTACACCTTC. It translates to CAWSVTGGNYGYTF.

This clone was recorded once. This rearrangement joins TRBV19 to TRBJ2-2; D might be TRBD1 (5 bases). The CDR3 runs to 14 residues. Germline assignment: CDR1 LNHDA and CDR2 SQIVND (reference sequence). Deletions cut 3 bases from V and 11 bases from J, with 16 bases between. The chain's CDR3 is CASSIRVLVGELFF. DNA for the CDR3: TGTGCCAGTAGTATCAGGGTGCTTGTTGGAGAGCTGTTTTTT.

For the CDR3, the DNA is TGTGCCAGCAGCCAAGATCCGGGTCGAACCACAAAACTGTTTTTT. The encoded protein is CASSQDPGRTTKLFF. The chain couples TRBV3-1 (or the pseudogene TRBV3-2) to TRBJ1-4; D gene ambiguous. The CDR3 is 15 amino acids. V lost 0 bases and J lost 10, with 15 bases in between. Germline V gene sequence: CDR1 LGHDT, CDR2 YNNKEL (reference sequence).

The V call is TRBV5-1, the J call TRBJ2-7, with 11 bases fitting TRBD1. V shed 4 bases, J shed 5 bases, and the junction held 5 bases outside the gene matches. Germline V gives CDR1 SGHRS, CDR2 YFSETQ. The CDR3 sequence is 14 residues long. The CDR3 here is CASSRDRGSHEQYF. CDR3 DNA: TGCGCCAGCAGCCGGGACAGGGGGTCCCACGAGCAGTACTTC.

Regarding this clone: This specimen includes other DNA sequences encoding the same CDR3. The CDR3, as DNA: TGTGCCAGTAGTAAGGGACAGGGTGGCAATCAGCCCCAGCATTTT. Translating it yields CASSKGQGGNQPQHF. This rearrangement joins TRBV19 to TRBJ1-5; 9 positions agree with TRBD1. V dropped 4 bases and J dropped 2; count of bases not matched to a gene: 3. The CDR3 runs 15 residues. Germline lookup yields CDR1 LNHDA and CDR2 SQIVND (reference sequence).

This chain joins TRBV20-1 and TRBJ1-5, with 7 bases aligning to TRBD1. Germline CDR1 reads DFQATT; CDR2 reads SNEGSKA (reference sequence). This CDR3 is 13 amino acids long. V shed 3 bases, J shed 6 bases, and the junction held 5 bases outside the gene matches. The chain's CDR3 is CSASFNRGQPQHF. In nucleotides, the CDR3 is TGCAGTGCTAGTTTTAACAGGGGTCAGCCCCAGCATTTT.

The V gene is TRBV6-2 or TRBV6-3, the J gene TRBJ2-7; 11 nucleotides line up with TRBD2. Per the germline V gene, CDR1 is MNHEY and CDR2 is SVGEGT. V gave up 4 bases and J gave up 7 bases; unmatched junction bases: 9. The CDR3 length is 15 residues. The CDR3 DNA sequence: TGTGCCAGCAGTTTGGCTAGCGGGAGGCCAGGAGAGCAGTACTTC. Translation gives CASSLASGRPGEQYF.

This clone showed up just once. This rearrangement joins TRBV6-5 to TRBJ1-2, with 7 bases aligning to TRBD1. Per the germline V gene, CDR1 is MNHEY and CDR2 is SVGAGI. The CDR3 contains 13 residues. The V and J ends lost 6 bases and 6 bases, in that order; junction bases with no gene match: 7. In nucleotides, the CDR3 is TGTGCCAGCAGCCCGACAGGGCTCCATGGCTACACCTTC. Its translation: CASSPTGLHGYTF.

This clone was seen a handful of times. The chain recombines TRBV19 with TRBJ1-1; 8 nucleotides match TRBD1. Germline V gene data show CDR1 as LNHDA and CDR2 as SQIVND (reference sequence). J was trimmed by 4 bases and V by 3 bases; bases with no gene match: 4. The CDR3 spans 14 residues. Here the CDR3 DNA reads TGTGCCAGTAGTATCCAGGGGGCCGGCACTGAAGCTTTCTTT. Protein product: CASSIQGAGTEAFF.

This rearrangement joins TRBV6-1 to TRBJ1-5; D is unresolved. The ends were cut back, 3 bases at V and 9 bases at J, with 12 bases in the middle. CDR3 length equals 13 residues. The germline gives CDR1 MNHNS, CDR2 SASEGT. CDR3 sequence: CASSEGLAGPQHF. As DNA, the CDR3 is TGTGCCAGCAGTGAGGGATTAGCGGGGCCCCAGCATTTT.

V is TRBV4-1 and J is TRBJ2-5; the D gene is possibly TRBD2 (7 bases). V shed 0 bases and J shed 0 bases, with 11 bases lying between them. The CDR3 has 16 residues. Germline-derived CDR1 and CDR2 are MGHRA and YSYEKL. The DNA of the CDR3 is TGCGCCAGCAGCCAAGATAGGGGGGGCTACCAAGAGACCCAGTACTTC. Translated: CASSQDRGGYQETQYF.

The CDR3 DNA follows: TGTGCCAGCAGCCCCCGGACTAGCGTCTACAATGAGCAGTTCTTC. As protein: CASSPRTSVYNEQFF. The chain employs TRBV3-1 (or the pseudogene TRBV3-2) and TRBJ2-1, with TRBD2 matching 9 bases. The trim removed 4 bases at V and 3 bases at J, leaving 4 bases unmatched. The CDR3 is 15 amino acids. The germline gives CDR1 LGHDT, CDR2 YNNKEL (reference sequence).

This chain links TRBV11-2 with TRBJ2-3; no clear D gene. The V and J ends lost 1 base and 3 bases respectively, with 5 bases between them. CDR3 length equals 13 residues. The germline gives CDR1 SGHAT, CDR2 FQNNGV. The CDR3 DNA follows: TGTGCCAGCAGCTTAGCGGTAACAGATACGCAGTATTTT. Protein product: CASSLAVTDTQYF. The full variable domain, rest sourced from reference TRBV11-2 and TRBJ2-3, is EAGVAQSPRYKIIEKRQSVAFWCNPISGHATLYWYQQILGQGPKLLIQFQNNGVVDDSQLPKDRFSAERLKGVDSTLKIQPAKLEDSAVYLCASSLAVTDTQYFGPGTRLTVL.

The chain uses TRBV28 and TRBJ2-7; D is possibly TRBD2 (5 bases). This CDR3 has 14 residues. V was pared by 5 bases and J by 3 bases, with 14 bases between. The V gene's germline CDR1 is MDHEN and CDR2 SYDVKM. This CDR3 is CASSDPGERYEQYF. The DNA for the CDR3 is TGTGCCAGCAGTGACCCCGGGGAGCGCTACGAGCAGTACTTC. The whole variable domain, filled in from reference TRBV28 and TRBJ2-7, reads DVKVTQSSRYLVKRTGEKVFLECVQDMDHENMFWYRQDPGLGLRLIYFSYDVKMKEKGDIPEGYSVSREKKERFSLILESASTNQTSMYLCASSDPGERYEQYFGPGTRLTVT.

CDR3 in DNA: TGTGCCAGCAGGACATTACAGGGGGAGCTGTTTTTT. This sequence encodes CASRTLQGELFF. The chain uses TRBV6-5 and TRBJ2-2; D is undetermined. Germline lookup yields CDR1 MNHEY and CDR2 SVGAGI. Trimming took off 6 bases at V and 8 bases at J, with 10 bases between the two ends. CDR3 size: 12 residues.